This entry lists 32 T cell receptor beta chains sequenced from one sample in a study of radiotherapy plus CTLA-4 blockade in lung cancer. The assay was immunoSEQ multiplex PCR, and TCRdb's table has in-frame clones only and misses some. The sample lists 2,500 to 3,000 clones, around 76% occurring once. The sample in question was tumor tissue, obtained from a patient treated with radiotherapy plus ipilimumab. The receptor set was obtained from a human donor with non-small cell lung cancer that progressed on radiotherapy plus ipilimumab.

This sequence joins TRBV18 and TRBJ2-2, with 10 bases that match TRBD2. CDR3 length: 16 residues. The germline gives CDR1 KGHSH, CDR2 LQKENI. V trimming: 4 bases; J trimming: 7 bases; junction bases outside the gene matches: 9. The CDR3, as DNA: TGTGCCAGCTCACGAACTAGCGGGGATACCGGCGGGGAGCTGTTTTTT. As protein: CASSRTSGDTGGELFF. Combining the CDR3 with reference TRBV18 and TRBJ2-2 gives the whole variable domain NAGVMQNPRHLVRRRGQEARLRCSPMKGHSHVYWYRQLPEEGLKFMVYLQKENIIDESGMPKERFSAEFPKEGPSILRIQQVVRGDSAAYFCASSRTSGDTGGELFFGEGSRLTVL.

The CDR3 protein is CASSLSSGTAYNEQFF. CDR3 DNA: TGTGCCAGCAGTTTATCTAGCGGGACGGCCTACAATGAGCAGTTCTTC. This chain uses TRBV28 with TRBJ2-1; 9 nucleotides agree with TRBD2. The CDR3 is 16 amino acids. Unmatched junction bases numbered 3, after V lost 1 base and J lost 2 bases. Germline V gene lookup returns CDR1 MDHEN and CDR2 SYDVKM.

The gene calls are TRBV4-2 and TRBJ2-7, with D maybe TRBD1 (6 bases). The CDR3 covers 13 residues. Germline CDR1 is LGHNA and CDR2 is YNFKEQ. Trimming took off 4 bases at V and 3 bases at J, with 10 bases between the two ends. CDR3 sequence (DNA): TGTGCCAGCAGCCGTTCAGGGGTCTACGAGCAGTACTTC. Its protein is CASSRSGVYEQYF.

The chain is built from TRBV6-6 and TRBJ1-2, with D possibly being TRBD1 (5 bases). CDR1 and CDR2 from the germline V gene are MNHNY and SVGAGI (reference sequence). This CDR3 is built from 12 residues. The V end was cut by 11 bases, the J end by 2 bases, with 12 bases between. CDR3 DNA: TGTGCCGTGGGGGGTCCCAACTATGGCTACACCTTC. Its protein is CAVGGPNYGYTF.

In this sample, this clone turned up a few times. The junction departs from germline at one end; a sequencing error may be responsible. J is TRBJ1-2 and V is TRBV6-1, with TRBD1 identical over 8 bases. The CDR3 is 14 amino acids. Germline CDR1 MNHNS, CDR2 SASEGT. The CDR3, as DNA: TGTGCCAGCAGTGAGGGACAGGACAAACCTACTGGAGCCTTC. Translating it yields CASSEGQDKPTGAF.

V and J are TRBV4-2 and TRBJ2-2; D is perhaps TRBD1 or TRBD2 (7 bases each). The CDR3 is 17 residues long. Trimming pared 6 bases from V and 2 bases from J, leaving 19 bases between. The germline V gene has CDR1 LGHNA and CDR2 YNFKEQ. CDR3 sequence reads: CASRLEGGDRNTGELFF. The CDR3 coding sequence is TGTGCCAGCAGACTTGAAGGGGGGGACAGAAACACCGGGGAGCTGTTTTTT.

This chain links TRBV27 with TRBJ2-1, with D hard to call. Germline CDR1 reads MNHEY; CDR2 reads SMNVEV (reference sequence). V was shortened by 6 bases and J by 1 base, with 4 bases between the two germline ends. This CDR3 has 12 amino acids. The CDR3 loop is CASRGSYNEQFF. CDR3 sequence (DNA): TGTGCCAGCAGGGGTTCCTACAATGAGCAGTTCTTC.

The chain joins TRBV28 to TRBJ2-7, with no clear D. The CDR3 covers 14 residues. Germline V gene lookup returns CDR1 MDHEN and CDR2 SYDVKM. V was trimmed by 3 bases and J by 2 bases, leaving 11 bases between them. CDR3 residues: CASSLYGRTYEQYF. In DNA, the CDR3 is TGTGCCAGCAGTTTGTATGGCAGAACCTACGAGCAGTACTTC.

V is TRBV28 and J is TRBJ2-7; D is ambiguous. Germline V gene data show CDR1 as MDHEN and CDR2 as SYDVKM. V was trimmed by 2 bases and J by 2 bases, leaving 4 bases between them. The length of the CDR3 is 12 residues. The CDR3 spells CASSLVAYEQYF. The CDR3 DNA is TGTGCCAGCAGTTTAGTGGCCTACGAGCAGTACTTC.

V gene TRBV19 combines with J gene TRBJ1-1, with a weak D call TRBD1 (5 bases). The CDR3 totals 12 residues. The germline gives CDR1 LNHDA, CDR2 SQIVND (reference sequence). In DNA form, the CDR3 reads TGTGTAACAAAAGGACAGAACACTGAAGCTTTCTTT. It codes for CVTKGQNTEAFF.

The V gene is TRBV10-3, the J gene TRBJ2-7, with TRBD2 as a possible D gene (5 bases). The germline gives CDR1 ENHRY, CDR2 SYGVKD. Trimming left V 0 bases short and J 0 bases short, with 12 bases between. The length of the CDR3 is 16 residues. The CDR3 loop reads CAISESIASSSYEQYF. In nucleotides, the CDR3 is TGTGCCATCAGTGAGTCGATAGCTAGCAGCTCCTACGAGCAGTACTTC.

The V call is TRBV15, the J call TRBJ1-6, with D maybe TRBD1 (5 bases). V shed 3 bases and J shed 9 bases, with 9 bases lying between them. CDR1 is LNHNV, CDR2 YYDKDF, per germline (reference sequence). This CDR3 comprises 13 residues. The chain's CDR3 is CATSSDSFSPLHF. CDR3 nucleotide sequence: TGTGCCACCAGCAGCGACAGTTTTTCACCCCTCCACTTT.

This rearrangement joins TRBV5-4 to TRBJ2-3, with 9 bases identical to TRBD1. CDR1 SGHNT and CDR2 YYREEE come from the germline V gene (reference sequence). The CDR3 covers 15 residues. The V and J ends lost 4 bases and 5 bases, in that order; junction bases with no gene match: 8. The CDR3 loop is CASSLGQGRGDTQYF. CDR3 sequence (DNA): TGTGCCAGCAGCCTGGGACAGGGTCGAGGAGATACGCAGTATTTT.

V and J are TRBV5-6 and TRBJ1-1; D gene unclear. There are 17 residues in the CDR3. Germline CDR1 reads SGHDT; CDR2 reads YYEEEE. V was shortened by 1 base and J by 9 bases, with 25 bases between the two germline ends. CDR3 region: CASSLLRSREERTKAFF. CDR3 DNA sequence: TGTGCCAGCAGCTTGCTCCGTAGTAGGGAGGAAAGGACTAAAGCTTTCTTT.

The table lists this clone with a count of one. CDR3 region: CAIRQGPNTGELFF. The DNA for the CDR3 is TGTGCCATCAGACAGGGACCCAACACCGGGGAGCTGTTTTTT. The chain uses TRBV10-3 and TRBJ2-2; weak D call: TRBD1 (6 bases). Trimming pared 6 bases from V and 2 bases from J, leaving 10 bases between. This CDR3 has 14 amino acids. The germline V gene has CDR1 ENHRY and CDR2 SYGVKD.

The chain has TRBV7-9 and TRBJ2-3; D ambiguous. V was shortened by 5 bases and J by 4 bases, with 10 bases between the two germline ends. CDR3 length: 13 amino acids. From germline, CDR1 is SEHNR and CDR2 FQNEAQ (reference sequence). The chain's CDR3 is CASSVLLADTQYF. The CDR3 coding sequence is TGTGCCAGCAGCGTTTTGTTAGCAGATACGCAGTATTTT.

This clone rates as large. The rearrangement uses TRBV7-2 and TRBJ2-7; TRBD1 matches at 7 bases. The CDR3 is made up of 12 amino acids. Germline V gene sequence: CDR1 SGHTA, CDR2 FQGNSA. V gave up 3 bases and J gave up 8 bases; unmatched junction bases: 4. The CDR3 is CASSFPTGKQYF. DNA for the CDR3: TGTGCCAGCAGCTTCCCGACAGGGAAGCAGTACTTC.

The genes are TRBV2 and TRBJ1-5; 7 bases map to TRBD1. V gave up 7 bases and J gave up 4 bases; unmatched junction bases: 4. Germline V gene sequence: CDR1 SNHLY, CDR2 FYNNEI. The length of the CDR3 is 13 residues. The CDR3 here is CASKGTENQPQHF. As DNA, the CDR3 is TGTGCCAGCAAAGGGACAGAAAATCAGCCCCAGCATTTT.

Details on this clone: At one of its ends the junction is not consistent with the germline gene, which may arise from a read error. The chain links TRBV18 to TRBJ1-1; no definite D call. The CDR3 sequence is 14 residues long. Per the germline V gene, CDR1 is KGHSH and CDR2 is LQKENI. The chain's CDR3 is CVSSPKWGTTEAFF. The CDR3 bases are TGTGTCAGCTCACCAAAATGGGGAACCACTGAAGCTTTCTTT.

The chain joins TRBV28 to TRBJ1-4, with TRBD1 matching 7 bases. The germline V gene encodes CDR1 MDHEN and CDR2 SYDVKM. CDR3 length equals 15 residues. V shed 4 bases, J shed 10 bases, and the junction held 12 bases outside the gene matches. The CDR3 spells CASSSGGTERAKLFF. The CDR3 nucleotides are TGTGCCAGCAGTTCAGGGGGGACAGAAAGGGCAAAACTGTTTTTT. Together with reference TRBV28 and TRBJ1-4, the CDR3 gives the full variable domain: DVKVTQSSRYLVKRTGEKVFLECVQDMDHENMFWYRQDPGLGLRLIYFSYDVKMKEKGDIPEGYSVSREKKERFSLILESASTNQTSMYLCASSSGGTERAKLFFGSGTQLSVL.

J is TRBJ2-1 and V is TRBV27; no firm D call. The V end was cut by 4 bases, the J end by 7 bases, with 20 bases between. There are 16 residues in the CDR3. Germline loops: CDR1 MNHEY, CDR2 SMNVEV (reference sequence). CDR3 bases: TGTGCCAGCAGTTCCTTCCCACAGCTTGCCGTGAATGAGCAGTTCTTC. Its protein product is CASSSFPQLAVNEQFF.

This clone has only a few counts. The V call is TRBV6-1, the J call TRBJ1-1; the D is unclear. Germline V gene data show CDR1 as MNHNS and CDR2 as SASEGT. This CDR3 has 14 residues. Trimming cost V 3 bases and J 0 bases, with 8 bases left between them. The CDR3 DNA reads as TGTGCCAGCAGTGACCGGGGATTGAACACTGAAGCTTTCTTT. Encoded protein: CASSDRGLNTEAFF.

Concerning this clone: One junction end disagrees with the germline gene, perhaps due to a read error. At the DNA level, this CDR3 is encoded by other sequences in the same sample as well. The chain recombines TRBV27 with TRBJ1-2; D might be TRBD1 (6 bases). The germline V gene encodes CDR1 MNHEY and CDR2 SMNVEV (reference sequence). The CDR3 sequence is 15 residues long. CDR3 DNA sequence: TGTGCCAGCAGTTCTCTGGGGGCAAGAGGGTATGGCTACACCTTT. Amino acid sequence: CASSSLGARGYGYTF.

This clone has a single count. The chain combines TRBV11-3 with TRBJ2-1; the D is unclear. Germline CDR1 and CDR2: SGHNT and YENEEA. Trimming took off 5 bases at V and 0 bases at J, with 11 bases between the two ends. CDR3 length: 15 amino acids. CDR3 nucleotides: TGTGCCAGCAGCCCCGGGCCGAGCTCCTACAATGAGCAGTTCTTC. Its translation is CASSPGPSSYNEQFF.

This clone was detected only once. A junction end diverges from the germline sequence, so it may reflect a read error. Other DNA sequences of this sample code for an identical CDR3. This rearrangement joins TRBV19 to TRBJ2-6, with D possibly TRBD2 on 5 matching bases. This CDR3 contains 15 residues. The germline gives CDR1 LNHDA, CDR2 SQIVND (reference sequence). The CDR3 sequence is CASSIGSSGANVLTF. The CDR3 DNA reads TGTGCCAGTAGCATAGGGAGCTCTGGGGCCAACGTCCTGACTTTC. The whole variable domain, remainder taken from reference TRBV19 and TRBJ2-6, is DGGITQSPKYLFRKEGQNVTLSCEQNLNHDAMYWYRQDPGQGLRLIYYSQIVNDFQKGDIAEGYSVSREKKESFPLTVTSAQKNPTAFYLCASSIGSSGANVLTFGAGSRLTVL.

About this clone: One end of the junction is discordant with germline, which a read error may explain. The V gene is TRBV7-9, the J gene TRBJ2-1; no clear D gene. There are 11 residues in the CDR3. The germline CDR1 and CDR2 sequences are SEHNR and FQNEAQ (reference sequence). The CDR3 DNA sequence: TGTGCCAGTAGCTTAGTTGTTGAGCAGTTCTTC. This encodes CASSLVVEQFF.

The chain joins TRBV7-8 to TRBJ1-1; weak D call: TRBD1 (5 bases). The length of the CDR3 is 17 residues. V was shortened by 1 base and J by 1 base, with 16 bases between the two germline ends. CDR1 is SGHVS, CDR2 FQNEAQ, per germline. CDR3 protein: CASSLGYFRGSNTEAFF. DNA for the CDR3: TGTGCCAGCAGCTTAGGCTATTTTCGGGGGTCGAACACTGAAGCTTTCTTT. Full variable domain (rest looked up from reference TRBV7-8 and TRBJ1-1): GAGVSQSPRYKVAKRGQDVALRCDPISGHVSLFWYQQALGQGPEFLTYFQNEAQLDKSGLPSDRFFAERPEGSVSTLKIQRTQQEDSAVYLCASSLGYFRGSNTEAFFGQGTRLTVV.

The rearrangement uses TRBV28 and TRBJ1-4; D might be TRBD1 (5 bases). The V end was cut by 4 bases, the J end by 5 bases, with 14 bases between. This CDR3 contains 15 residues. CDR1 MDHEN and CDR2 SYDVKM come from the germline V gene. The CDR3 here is CASSSQGAGNEKLFF. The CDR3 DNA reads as TGTGCCAGCAGTTCTCAGGGTGCGGGGAATGAAAAACTGTTTTTT.

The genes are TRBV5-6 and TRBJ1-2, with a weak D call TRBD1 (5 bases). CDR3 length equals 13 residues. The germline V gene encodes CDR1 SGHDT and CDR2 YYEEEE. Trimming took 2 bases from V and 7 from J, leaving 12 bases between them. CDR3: CASSFGGASGYTF. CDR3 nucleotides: TGTGCCAGCAGCTTCGGAGGGGCTTCTGGCTACACCTTC.

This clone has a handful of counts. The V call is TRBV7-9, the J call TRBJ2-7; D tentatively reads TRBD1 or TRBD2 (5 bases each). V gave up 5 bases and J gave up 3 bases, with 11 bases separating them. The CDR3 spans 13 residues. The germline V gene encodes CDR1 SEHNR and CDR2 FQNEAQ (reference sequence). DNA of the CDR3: TGTGCCAGCAGCCTGGGACCGAACTACGAGCAGTACTTC. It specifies CASSLGPNYEQYF.

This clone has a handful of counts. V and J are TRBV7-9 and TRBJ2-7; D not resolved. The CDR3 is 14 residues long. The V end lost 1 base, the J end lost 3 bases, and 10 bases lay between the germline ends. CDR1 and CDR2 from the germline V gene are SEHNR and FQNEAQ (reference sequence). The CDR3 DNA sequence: TGTGCCAGCAGCTTAGGTGGTAAGGGCTACGAGCAGTACTTC. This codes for CASSLGGKGYEQYF.

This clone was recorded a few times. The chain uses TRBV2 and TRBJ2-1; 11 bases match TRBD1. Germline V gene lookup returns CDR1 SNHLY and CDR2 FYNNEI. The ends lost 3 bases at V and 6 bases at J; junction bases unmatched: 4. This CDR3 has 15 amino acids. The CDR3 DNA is TGTGCCAGCAGTGAGGGCGGGACAGGGGGCAATGAGCAGTTCTTC. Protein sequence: CASSEGGTGGNEQFF.